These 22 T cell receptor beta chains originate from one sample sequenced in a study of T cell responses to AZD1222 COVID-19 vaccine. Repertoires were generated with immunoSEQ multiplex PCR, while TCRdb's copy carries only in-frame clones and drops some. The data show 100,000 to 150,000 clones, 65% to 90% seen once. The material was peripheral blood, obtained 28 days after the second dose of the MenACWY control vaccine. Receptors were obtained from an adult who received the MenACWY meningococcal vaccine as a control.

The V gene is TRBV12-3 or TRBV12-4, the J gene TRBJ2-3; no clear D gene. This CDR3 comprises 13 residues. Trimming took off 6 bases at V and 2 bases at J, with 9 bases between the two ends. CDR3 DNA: TGTGCCAGCAGCCTAAGGAACACAGATACGCAGTATTTT. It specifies CASSLRNTDTQYF.

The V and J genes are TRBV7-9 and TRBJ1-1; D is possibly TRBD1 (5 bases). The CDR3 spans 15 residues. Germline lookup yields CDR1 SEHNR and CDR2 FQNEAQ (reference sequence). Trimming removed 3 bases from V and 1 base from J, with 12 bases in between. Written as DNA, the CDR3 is TGTGCCAGCAGCTTTGCCGGGGGAAAGAACACTGAAGCTTTCTTT. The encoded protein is CASSFAGGKNTEAFF.

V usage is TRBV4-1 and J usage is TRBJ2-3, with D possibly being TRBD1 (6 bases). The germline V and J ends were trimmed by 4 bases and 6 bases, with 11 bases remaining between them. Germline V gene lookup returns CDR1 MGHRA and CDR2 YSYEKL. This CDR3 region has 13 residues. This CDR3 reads CASSREGVDTQYF. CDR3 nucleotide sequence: TGCGCCAGCAGCCGCGAGGGGGTGGATACGCAGTATTTT.

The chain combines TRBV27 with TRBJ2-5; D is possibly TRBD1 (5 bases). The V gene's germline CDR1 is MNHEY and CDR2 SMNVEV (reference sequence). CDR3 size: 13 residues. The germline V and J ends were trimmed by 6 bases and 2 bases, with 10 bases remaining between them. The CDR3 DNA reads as TGTGCCAGCAGCAGGGTGGGGCAAGAGACCCAGTACTTC. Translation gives CASSRVGQETQYF.

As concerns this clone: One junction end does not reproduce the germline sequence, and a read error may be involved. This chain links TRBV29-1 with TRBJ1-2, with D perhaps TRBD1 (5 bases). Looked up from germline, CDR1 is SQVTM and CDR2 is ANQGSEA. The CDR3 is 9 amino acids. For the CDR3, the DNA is TGCAGCGTTGAAGAGGGGCATTTCTTC. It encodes CSVEEGHFF.

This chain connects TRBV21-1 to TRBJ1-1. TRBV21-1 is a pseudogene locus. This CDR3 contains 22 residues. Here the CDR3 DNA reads TGTGCCAGCACCCCGCCCAAGGAGTCGGGGTTTAAAAATCTGTTATGGAACACTGAAGCTTTCTTT. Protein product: CASTPPKESGFKNLLWNTEAFF.

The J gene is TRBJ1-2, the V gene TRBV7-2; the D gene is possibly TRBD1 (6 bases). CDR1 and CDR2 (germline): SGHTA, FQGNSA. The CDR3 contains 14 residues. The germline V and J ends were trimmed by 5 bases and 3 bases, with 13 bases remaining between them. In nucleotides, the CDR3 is TGTGCCAGCAGCATGACAGGACGGGACTATGGCTACACCTTC. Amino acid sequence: CASSMTGRDYGYTF.

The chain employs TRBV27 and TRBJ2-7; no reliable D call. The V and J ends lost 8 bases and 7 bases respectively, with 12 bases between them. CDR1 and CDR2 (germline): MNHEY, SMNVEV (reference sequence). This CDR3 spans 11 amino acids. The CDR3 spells CASGNLREQYF. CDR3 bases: TGTGCCAGCGGCAATCTAAGGGAGCAGTACTTC.

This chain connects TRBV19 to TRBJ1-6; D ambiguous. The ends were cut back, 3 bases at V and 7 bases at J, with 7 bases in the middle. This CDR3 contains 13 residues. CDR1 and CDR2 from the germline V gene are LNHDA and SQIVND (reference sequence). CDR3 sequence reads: CASSISGNSPLHF. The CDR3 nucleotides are TGTGCCAGTAGTATCTCGGGGAATTCACCCCTCCACTTT. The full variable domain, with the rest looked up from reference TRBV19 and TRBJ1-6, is DGGITQSPKYLFRKEGQNVTLSCEQNLNHDAMYWYRQDPGQGLRLIYYSQIVNDFQKGDIAEGYSVSREKKESFPLTVTSAQKNPTAFYLCASSISGNSPLHFGNGTRLTVT.

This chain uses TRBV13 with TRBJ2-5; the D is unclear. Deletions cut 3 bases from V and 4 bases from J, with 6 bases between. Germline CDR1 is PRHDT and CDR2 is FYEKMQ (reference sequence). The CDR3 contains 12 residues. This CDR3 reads CASSLRLETQYF. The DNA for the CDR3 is TGTGCCAGCAGCTTGAGATTAGAGACCCAGTACTTC.

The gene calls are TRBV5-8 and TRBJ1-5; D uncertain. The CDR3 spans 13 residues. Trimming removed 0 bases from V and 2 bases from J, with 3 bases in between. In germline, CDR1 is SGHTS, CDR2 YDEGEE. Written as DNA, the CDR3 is TGTGCCAGCAGCTTGGCGGGCAATCAGCCCCAGCATTTT. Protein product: CASSLAGNQPQHF.

The CDR3 spells CASSLGQLTYNSPLHF. In DNA form, the CDR3 reads TGCGCCAGCAGCTTGGGGCAGCTAACCTATAATTCACCCCTCCACTTT. The chain couples TRBV5-1 to TRBJ1-6; D gene ambiguous. The CDR3 covers 16 residues. In germline, CDR1 is SGHRS, CDR2 YFSETQ. The V end was cut by 0 bases, the J end by 2 bases, with 9 bases between.

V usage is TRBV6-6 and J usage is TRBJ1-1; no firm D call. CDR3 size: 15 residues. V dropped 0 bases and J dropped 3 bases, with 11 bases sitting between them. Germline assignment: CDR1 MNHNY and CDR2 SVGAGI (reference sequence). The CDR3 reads CASSYSRGRDTEAFF. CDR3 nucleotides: TGTGCCAGCAGTTACTCGAGAGGTCGGGACACTGAAGCTTTCTTT.

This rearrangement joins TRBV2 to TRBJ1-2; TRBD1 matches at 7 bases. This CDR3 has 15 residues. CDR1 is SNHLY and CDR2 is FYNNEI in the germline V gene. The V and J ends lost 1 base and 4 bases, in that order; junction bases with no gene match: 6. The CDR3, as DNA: TGTGCCAGCAGTGAAGGGCAGGGGGATACCTATGGCTACACCTTC. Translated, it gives CASSEGQGDTYGYTF.

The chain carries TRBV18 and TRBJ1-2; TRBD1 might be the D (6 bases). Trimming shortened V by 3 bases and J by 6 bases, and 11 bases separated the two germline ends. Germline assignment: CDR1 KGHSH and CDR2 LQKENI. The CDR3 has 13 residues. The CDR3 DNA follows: TGTGCCAGCTCACCGGGGGCTTTAAATGGCTACACCTTC. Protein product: CASSPGALNGYTF.

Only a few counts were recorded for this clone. CDR3 DNA sequence: TGTGCCAGCAGCACATCAATCTCCGATTCACCCCTCCACTTT. Translating it yields CASSTSISDSPLHF. The genes are TRBV11-2 and TRBJ1-6; D gene unclear. The CDR3 is made up of 14 amino acids. V was trimmed by 5 bases and J by 8 bases, leaving 13 bases between them. Germline V gives CDR1 SGHAT, CDR2 FQNNGV.

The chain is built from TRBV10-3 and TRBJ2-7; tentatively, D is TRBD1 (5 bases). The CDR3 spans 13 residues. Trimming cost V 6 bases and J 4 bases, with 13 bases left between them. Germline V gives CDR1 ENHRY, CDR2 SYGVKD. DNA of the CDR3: TGTGCCATCAGCTCACAGGATTCATACGAGCAGTACTTC. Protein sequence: CAISSQDSYEQYF.

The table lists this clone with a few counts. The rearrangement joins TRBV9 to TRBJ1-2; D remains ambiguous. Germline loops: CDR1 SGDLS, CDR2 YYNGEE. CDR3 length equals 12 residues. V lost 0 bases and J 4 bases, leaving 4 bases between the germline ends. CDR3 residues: CASSVGSYGYTF. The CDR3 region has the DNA TGTGCCAGCAGCGTAGGCAGCTATGGCTACACCTTC.

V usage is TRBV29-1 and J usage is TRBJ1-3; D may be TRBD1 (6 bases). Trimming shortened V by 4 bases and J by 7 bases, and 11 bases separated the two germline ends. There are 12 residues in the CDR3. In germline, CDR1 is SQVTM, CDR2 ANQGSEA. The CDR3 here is CSVVHRGNTIYF. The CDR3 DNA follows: TGCAGCGTTGTGCATAGGGGGAACACCATATATTTT.

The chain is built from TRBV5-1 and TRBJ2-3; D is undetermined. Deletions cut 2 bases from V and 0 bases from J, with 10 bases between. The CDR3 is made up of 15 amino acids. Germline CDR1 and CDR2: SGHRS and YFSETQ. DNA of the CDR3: TGCGCCAGCAGCTTAAACGGTTTAAGCACAGATACGCAGTATTTT. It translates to CASSLNGLSTDTQYF.

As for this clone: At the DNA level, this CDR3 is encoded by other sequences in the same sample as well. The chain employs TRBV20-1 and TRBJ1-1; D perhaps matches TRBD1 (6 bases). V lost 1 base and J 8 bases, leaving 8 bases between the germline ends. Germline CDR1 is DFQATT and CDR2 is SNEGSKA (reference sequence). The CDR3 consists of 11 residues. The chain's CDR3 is CSARGGPEAFF. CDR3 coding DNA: TGCAGTGCTAGAGGGGGGCCCGAAGCTTTCTTT.

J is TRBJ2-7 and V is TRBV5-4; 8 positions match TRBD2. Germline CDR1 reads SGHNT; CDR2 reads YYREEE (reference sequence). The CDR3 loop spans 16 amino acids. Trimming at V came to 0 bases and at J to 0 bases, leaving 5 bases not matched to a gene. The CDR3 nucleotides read TGTGCCAGCAGCTTGGGTGGCGGGAGGAGCTCCTACGAGCAGTACTTC. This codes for CASSLGGGRSSYEQYF.